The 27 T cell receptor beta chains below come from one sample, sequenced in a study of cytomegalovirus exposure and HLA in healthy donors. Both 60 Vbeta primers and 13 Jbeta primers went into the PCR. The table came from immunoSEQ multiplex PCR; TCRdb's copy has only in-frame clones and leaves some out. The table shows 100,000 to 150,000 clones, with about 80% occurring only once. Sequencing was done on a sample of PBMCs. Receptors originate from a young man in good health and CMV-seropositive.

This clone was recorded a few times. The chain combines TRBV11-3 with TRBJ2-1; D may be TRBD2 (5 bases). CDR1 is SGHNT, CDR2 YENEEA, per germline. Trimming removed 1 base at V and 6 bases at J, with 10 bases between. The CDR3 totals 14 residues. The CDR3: CASSLVDLSNEQFF. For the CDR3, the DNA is TGTGCCAGCAGCTTAGTGGACTTAAGCAATGAGCAGTTCTTC.

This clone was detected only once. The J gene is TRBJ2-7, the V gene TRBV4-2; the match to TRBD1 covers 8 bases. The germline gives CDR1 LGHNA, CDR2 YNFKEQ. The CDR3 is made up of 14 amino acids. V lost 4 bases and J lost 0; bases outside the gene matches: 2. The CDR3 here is CASSLGQGSYEQYF. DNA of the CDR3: TGTGCCAGCAGCCTAGGACAGGGCTCCTACGAGCAGTACTTC.

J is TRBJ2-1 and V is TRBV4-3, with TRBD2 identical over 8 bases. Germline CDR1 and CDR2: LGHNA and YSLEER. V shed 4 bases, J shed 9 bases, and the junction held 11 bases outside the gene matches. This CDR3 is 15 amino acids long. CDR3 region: CASSLGRTSITEQFF. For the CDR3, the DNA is TGCGCCAGCAGCCTGGGAAGGACTAGCATCACTGAGCAGTTCTTC.

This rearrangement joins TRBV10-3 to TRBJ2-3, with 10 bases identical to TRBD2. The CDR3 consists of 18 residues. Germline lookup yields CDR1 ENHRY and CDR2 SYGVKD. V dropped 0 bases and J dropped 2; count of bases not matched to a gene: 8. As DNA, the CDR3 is TGTGCCATCAGTGAGTCCTCTCTAGCGGGAGTTTCCACAGATACGCAGTATTTT. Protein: CAISESSLAGVSTDTQYF.

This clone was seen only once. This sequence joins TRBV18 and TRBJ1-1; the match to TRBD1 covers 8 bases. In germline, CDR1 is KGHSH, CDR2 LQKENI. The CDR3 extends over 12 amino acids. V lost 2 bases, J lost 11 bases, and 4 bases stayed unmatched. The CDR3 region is CASSPLDRAAFF. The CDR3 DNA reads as TGTGCCAGCTCACCATTGGACAGGGCCGCTTTCTTT. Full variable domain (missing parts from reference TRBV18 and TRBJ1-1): NAGVMQNPRHLVRRRGQEARLRCSPMKGHSHVYWYRQLPEEGLKFMVYLQKENIIDESGMPKERFSAEFPKEGPSILRIQQVVRGDSAAYFCASSPLDRAAFFGQGTRLTVV.

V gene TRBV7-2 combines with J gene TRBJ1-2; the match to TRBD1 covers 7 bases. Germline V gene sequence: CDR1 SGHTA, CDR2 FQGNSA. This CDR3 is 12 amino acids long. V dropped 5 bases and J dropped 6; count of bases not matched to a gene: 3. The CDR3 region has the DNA TGTGCCAGCAGCCCTGACAGGGATGGCTACACCTTC. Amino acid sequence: CASSPDRDGYTF.

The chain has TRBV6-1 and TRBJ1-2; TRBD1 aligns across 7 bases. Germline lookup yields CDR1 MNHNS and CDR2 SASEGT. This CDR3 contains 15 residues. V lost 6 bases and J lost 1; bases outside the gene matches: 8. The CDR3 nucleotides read TGTGCCAGCAGCATCTCCAGGGGGTTTAACTATGGCTACACCTTC. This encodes CASSISRGFNYGYTF.

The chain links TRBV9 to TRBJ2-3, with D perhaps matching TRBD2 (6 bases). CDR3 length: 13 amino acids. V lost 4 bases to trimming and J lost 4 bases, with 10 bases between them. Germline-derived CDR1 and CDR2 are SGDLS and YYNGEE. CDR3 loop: CASSRRRADTQYF. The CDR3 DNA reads TGTGCCAGCAGCCGCCGGAGGGCAGATACGCAGTATTTT.

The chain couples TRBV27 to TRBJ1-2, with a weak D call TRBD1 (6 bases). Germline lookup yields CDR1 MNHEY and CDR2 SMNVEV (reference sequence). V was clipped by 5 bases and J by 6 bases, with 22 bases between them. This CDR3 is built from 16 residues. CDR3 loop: CASSPTTRGQINGYTF. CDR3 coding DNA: TGTGCCAGCAGTCCCACCACACGAGGACAGATTAATGGCTACACCTTC.

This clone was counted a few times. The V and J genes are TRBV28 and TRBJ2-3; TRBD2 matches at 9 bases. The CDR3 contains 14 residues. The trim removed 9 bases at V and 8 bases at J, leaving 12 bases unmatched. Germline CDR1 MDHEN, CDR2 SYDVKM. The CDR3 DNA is TGTGCCAGTGGGGCGGGAGGGCCCGTGCTTACGCAGTATTTT. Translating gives CASGAGGPVLTQYF.

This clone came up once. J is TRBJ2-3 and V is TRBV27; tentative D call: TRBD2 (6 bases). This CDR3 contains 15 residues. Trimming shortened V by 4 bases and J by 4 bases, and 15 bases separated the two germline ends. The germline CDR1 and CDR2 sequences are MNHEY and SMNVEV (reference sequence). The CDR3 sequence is CASSSKGTAPDTQYF. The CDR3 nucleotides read TGTGCCAGCAGTTCAAAAGGGACTGCCCCAGATACGCAGTATTTT.

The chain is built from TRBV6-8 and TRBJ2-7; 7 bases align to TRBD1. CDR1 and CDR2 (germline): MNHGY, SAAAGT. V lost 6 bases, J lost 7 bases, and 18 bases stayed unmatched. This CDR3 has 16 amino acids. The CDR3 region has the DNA TGTGCCAGCAGACACACTAAAAGGAAGGGGGCTGAGGAGCAGTACTTC. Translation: CASRHTKRKGAEEQYF.

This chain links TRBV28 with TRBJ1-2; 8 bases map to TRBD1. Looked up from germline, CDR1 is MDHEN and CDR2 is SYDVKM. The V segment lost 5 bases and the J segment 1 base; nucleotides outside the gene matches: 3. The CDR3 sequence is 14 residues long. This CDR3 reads CASSGDRYNYGYTF. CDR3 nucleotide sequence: TGTGCCAGCAGTGGGGACAGGTATAACTATGGCTACACCTTC.

The CDR3 here is CASSLGHSSSYNEQFF. In nucleotides, the CDR3 is TGTGCCAGCAGCTTGGGACATTCGAGCTCCTACAATGAGCAGTTCTTC. The chain carries TRBV5-4 and TRBJ2-1; no clear D. CDR3 length: 16 residues. Germline V gene sequence: CDR1 SGHNT, CDR2 YYREEE (reference sequence). The germline V and J ends were trimmed by 0 bases and 0 bases, with 10 bases remaining between them.

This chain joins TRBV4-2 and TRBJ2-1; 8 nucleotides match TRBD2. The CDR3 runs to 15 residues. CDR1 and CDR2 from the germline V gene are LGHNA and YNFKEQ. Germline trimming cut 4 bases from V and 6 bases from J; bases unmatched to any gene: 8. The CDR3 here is CASSRNREGANEQFF. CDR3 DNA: TGTGCCAGCAGCCGGAACCGGGAGGGCGCCAATGAGCAGTTCTTC.

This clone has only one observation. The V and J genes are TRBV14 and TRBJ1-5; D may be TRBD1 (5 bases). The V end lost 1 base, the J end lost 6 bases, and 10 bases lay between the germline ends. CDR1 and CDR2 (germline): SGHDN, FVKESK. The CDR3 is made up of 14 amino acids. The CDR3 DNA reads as TGTGCCAGCAGCCAAGGGGGCGCAGGTCAGCCCCAGCATTTT. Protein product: CASSQGGAGQPQHF.

Here the CDR3 reads CASSPAGVSEAFF. The CDR3 nucleotides read TGTGCCAGCAGCCCCGCAGGCGTTTCTGAAGCTTTCTTT. The chain joins TRBV7-6 to TRBJ1-1; D is unclear. Germline CDR1 reads SGHVS; CDR2 reads FNYEAQ. V was trimmed by 5 bases and J by 6 bases, leaving 13 bases between them. The CDR3 spans 13 residues.

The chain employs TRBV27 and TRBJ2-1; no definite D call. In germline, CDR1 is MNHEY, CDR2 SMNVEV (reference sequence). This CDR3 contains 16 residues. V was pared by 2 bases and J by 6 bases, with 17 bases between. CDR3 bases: TGTGCCAGCAGTTTACGTATAGATTCCGAAAGCAATGAGCAGTTCTTC. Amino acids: CASSLRIDSESNEQFF.

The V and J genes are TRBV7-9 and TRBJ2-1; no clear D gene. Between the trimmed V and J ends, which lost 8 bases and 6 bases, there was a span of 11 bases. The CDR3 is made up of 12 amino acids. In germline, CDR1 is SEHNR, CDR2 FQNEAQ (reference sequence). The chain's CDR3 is CASRDAANEQFF. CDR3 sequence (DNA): TGTGCCAGCCGCGACGCGGCCAATGAGCAGTTCTTC.

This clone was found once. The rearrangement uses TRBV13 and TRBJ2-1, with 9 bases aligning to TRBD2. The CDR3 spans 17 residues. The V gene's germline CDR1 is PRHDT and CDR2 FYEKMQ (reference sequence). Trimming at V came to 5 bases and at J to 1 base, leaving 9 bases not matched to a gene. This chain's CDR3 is CASSRGWREGSYNEQFF. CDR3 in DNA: TGTGCCAGCAGCCGGGGGTGGCGGGAGGGATCCTACAATGAGCAGTTCTTC. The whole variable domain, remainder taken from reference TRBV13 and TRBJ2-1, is AAGVIQSPRHLIKEKRETATLKCYPIPRHDTVYWYQQGPGQDPQFLISFYEKMQSDKGSIPDRFSAQQFSDYHSELNMSSLELGDSALYFCASSRGWREGSYNEQFFGPGTRLTVL.

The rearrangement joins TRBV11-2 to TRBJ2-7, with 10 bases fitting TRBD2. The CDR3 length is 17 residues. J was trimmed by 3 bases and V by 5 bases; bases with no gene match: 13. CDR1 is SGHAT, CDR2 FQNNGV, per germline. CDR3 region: CASSPTYLLAGSYEQYF. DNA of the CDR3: TGTGCCAGCAGCCCCACCTACCTACTAGCGGGGAGCTACGAGCAGTACTTC.

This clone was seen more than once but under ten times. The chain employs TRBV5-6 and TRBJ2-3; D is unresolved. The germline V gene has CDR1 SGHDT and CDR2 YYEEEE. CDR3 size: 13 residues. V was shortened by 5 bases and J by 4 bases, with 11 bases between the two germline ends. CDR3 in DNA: TGTGCCAGCAGTCAGGCAGGCTCAGATACGCAGTATTTT. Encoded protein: CASSQAGSDTQYF.

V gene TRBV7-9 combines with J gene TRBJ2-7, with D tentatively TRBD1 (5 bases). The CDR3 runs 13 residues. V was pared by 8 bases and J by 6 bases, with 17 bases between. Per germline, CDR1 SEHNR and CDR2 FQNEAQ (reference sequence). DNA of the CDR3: TGTGCCAGCTCCCGGACAACTCAACGCGAGCAGTACTTC. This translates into CASSRTTQREQYF.

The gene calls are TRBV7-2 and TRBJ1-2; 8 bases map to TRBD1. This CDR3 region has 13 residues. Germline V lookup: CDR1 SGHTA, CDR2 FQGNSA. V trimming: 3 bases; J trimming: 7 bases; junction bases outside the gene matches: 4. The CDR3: CASSFRGRGGYTF. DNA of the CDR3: TGTGCCAGCAGCTTCAGGGGGCGGGGTGGCTACACCTTC.

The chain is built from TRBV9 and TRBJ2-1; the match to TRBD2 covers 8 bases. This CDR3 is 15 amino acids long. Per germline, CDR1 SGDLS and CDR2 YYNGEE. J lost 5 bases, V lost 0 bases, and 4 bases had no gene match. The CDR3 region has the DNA TGTGCCAGCAGCGTAGGAGCGGGAGTTAACAATGAGCAGTTCTTC. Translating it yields CASSVGAGVNNEQFF. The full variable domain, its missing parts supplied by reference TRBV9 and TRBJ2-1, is DSGVTQTPKHLITATGQRVTLRCSPRSGDLSVYWYQQSLDQGLQFLIQYYNGEERAKGNILERFSAQQFPDLHSELNLSSLELGDSALYFCASSVGAGVNNEQFFGPGTRLTVL.

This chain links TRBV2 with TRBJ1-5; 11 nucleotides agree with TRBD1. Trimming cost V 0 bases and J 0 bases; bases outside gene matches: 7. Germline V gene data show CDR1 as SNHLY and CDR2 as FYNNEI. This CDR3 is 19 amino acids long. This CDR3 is CASSEAYGTGGYSNQPQHF. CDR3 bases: TGTGCCAGCAGTGAAGCGTATGGGACAGGGGGATATAGCAATCAGCCCCAGCATTTT. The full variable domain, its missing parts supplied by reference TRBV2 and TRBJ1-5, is EPEVTQTPSHQVTQMGQEVILRCVPISNHLYFYWYRQILGQKVEFLVSFYNNEISEKSEIFDDQFSVERPDGSNFTLKIRSTKLEDSAMYFCASSEAYGTGGYSNQPQHFGDGTRLSIL.

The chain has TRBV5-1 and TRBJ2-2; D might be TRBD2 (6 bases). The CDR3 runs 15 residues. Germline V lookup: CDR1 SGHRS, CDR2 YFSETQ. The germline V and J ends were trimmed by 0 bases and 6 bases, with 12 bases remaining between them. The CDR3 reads CASSLAAGSAGELFF. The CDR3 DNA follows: TGCGCCAGCAGCTTGGCCGCGGGAAGCGCCGGGGAGCTGTTTTTT. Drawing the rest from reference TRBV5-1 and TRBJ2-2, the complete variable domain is KAGVTQTPRYLIKTRGQQVTLSCSPISGHRSVSWYQQTPGQGLQFLFEYFSETQRNKGNFPGRFSGRQFSNSRSEMNVSTLELGDSALYLCASSLAAGSAGELFFGEGSRLTVL.